In this sample, the clone carrying this T cell receptor (beta chain) turned up a few times. Its antigen is not known. Germline loops: CDR1 SEHNR, CDR2 FQNEAQ (reference sequence). This CDR3 is built from 15 residues. The V and J ends lost 4 bases and 7 bases, in that order; junction bases with no gene match: 5. This sample is drawn from a study of CD8 T cells in ankylosing spondylitis. Points from the study as a whole: A motif in TCR beta, a set of under ten highly homologous variants, appeared characteristic of ankylosing spondylitis blood.

A quantitative 5'-RACE method, one with molecular barcodes, was used to make TCR beta libraries. TCRdb called the 5' RACE reads again in MiXCR, with one record for every CDR3 protein. The sample has a few hundred thousand distinct CDR3 sequences; approximately 20% are singletons. Input material: blood, either unsorted or a sorted T cell fraction (not recorded which). The clonotype was recovered from a male donor with ankylosing spondylitis. V usage is TRBV7-9 and J usage is TRBJ1-6; TRBD1 aligns across 9 bases. CDR3 DNA sequence: TGTGCCAGCAGCTCCGAACAGGGGGCCAATTCACCCCTCCACTTT. It translates to CASSSEQGANSPLHF. Filled out from reference TRBV7-9 and TRBJ1-6, the complete variable domain reads DTGVSQNPRHKITKRGQNVTFRCDPISEHNRLYWYRQTLGQGPEFLTYFQNEAQLEKSRLLSDRFSAERPKGSFSTLEIQRTEQGDSAMYLCASSSEQGANSPLHFGNGTRLTVT.